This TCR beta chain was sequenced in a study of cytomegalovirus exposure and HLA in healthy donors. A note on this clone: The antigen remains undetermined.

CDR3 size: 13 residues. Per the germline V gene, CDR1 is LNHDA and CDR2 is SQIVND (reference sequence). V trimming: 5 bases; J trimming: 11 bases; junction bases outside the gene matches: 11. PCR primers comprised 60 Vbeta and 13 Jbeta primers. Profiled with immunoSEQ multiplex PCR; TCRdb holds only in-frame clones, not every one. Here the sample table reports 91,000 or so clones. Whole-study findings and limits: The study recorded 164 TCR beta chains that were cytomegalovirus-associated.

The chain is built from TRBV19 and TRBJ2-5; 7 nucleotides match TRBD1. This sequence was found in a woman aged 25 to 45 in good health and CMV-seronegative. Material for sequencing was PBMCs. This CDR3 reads CASSPGQVGEQYF. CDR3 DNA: TGTGCCAGTAGTCCCGGACAGGTTGGGGAGCAGTACTTC.